This T cell receptor beta chain was identified in a study of blood T cell repertoires in COVID-19. Original data processing: How many nucleated cells were present was estimated from reference gene primer amplification. Libraries were prepared by immunoSEQ multiplex PCR; TCRdb keeps only in-frame clonotypes and omits some of them. The DNA gave D and trimming, while V, J and clone size come from that table. The sample gives approximately 100,000 clones, more than 75% of which show up once; 9.5% to 13% is in the top ten. This CDR3 is 15 amino acids long. Germline CDR1 and CDR2: MDHEN and SYDVKM. With V trimmed by 10 bases and J by 0 bases, 10 bases remained unmatched.

This clonotype was obtained from a woman aged 30 to 39 with acute or convalescent COVID-19. The J gene is TRBJ2-7, the V gene TRBV28; 9 positions agree with TRBD1. The sequenced sample was peripheral blood. CDR3 loop: CAISTGGVNSYEQYF. CDR3 sequence (DNA): TGTGCCATTTCGACAGGGGGAGTAAACTCCTACGAGCAGTACTTC.